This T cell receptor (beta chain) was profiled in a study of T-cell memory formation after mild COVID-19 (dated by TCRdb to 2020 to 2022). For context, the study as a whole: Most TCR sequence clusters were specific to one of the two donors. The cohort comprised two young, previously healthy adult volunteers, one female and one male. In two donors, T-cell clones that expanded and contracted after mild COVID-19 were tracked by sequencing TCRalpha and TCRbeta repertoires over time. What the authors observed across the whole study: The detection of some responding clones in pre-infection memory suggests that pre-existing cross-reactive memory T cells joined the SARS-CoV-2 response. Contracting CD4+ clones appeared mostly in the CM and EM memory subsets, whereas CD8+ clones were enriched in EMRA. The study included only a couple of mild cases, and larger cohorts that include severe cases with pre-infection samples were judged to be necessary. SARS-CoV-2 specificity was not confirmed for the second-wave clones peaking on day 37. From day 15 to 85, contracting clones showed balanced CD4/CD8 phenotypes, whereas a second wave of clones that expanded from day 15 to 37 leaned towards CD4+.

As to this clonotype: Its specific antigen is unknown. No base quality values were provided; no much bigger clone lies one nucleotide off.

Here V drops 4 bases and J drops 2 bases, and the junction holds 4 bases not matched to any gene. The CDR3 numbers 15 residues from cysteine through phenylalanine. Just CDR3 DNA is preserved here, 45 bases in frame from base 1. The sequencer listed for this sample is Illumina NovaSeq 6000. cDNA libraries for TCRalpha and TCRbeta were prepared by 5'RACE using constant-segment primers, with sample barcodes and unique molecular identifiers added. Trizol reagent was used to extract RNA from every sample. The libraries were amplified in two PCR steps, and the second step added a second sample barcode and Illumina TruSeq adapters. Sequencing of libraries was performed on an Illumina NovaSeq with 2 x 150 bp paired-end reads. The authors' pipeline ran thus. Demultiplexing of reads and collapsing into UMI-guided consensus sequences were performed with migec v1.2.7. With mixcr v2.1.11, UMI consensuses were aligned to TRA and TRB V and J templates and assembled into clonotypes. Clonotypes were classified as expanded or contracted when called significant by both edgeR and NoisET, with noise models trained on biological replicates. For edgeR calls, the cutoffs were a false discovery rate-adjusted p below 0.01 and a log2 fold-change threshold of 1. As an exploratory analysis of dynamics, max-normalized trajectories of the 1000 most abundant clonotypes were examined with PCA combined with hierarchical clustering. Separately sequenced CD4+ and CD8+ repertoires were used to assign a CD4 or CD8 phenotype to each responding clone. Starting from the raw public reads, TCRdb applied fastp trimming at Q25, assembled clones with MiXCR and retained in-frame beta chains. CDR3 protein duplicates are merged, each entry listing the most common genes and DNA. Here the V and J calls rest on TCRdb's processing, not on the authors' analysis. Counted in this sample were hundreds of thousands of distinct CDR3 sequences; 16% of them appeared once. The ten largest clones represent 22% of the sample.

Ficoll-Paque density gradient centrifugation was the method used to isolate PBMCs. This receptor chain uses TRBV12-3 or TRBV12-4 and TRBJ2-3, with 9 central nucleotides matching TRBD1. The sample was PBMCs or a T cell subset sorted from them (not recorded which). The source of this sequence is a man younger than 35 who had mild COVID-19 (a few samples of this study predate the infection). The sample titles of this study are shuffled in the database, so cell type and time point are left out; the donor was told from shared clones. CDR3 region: CASSSGTGLTDTQYF. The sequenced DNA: TGTGCCAGCAGTTCCGGGACAGGGCTCACAGATACGCAGTATTTT.